This entry describes one T cell receptor beta chain. This record comes from a study of T-cell reconstitution after alpha-beta-depleted transplantation in children. Germline V gives CDR1 SGHRS, CDR2 YFSETQ. The germline V and J ends were trimmed by 2 bases and 2 bases, with 10 bases remaining between them. This CDR3 comprises 14 residues. Unique molecular identifiers were incorporated into the prepared TCRbeta library. TCRdb called the PCR reads again in MiXCR, with one record for every CDR3 protein. The repertoire consists of about 360,000 distinct CDR3 sequences, with 13% occurring once and the leading ten covering approximately 4.2%.

The sample here was PBMCs, taken from the stem cell graft. The sequence was collected from a human donor who donated a stem cell graft to a child with Fanconi anemia. V and J are TRBV5-1 and TRBJ1-2; D is uncertain. In DNA form, the CDR3 reads TGCGCCAGCAGCTTTGAGCGTCAGAACTATGGCTACACCTTC. Residues: CASSFERQNYGYTF.